This TCR beta chain was profiled in a study of shared clonotypes between healthy human individuals. Study-level findings and limits: Generation probability values for non-shared clonotypes were lower than those for clonotypes shared by all four donors.

Subsets obtained from CD4+ cells comprised CD45RA+ naive and CD45RA-negative memory cells. Profiling relied on immunoSEQ multiplex PCR, and the TCRdb table lists in-frame clones only, not all of them. Among around 2,000,000 clones listed, 85% to 95% were seen once. Only one count was recorded for this clone. What it binds is not known. There are 17 residues in the CDR3. With 5 bases clipped from V and 0 bases from J, the junction kept 7 bases outside the gene matches. Germline V gene sequence: CDR1 SGHTA, CDR2 FQGNSA. Sequenced input: naive CD4+ T cells sorted from blood. Regarding subset: CD45RA+ positively selected. The TCR sequence derives from a man aged 18 to 30 in good health. This chain connects TRBV7-2 to TRBJ1-6, with 7 positions matching TRBD1. In DNA form, the CDR3 reads TGTGCCAGCAGCCGACCAGGGGGTAGCTCCTATAATTCACCCCTCCACTTT. Its protein product is CASSRPGGSSYNSPLHF.